This TCR beta chain originates from a study of response to subunit inactivated influenza vaccine. Study-level results: The study's authors posited that every seasonal influenza vaccination enlists few new T cells.

In germline, CDR1 is DFQATT, CDR2 SNEGSKA (reference sequence). This CDR3 is 12 amino acids long. Deletions cut 1 base from V and 14 bases from J, with 12 bases between. A single record per CDR3 protein comes from TCRdb applying MiXCR to the RT-PCR reads. The table lists fewer than 750,000 distinct CDR3 sequences, 14% of them singletons, with approximately 10% in the top ten. Comment on this clonotype: As yet, its antigen is unknown.

This material consisted of PBMCs from blood, taken approximately 13 days after vaccination. This chain joins TRBV20-1 and TRBJ1-6; D possibly corresponds to TRBD1 (6 bases). The source is a man aged 50-59 years who received an inactivated influenza vaccine. CDR3 nucleotide sequence: TGCAGTGCTAGAGTAAAGGGACAATCCCTCCACTTT. Translation gives CSARVKGQSLHF.